This entry lists 29 T cell receptor beta chains sequenced from one sample in a study of blood T cell repertoires in COVID-19. The data were produced by immunoSEQ multiplex PCR, yet TCRdb's version contains in-frame clones alone and is incomplete. Among under 150,000 clones listed, approximately 80% were seen once. Sequencing was performed on PBMCs or T cells enriched from blood (not recorded which). The source of these receptors is a woman in her thirties or forties who had recovered from COVID-19.

There are many counts of this clone. The chain employs TRBV19 and TRBJ1-6; TRBD1 matches at 7 bases. Per the germline V gene, CDR1 is LNHDA and CDR2 is SQIVND (reference sequence). This CDR3 contains 13 residues. Losses at the gene ends were 9 bases for V and 9 bases for J; bases not matched to a gene: 8. For the CDR3, the DNA is TGTGCCAGCCAACAGGGGACGAGTTCACCCCTCCACTTT. This gives the protein CASQQGTSSPLHF.

This clone appeared a few times. Additional DNA sequences in this sample encode the identical CDR3. The genes are TRBV19 and TRBJ1-1, with a possible D match to TRBD1 (5 bases). V lost 1 base, J lost 1 base, and 7 bases lay in between. The CDR3 is 14 amino acids. From germline, CDR1 is LNHDA and CDR2 SQIVND (reference sequence). The CDR3 spells CASSIGGQNTEAFF. The CDR3 nucleotides are TGTGCCAGTAGTATAGGGGGCCAGAACACTGAAGCTTTCTTT.

This chain uses TRBV7-9 with TRBJ2-7; 8 nucleotides line up with TRBD2. The CDR3 is 14 residues long. V shed 4 bases, J shed 0 bases, and the junction held 2 bases outside the gene matches. Germline CDR1 is SEHNR and CDR2 is FQNEAQ (reference sequence). The CDR3 sequence: CASSSGLDSYEQYF. In DNA form, the CDR3 reads TGTGCCAGCAGCTCGGGACTAGACTCCTACGAGCAGTACTTC.

The chain is built from TRBV4-1 and TRBJ1-2, with 9 bases aligning to TRBD1. V was pared by 1 base and J by 4 bases, with 7 bases of the junction left unmatched. From germline, CDR1 is MGHRA and CDR2 YSYEKL. This CDR3 has 16 residues. The CDR3 bases are TGCGCCAGCAGCCAAGTACGAGGGACAGGGACCTATGGCTACACCTTC. Protein: CASSQVRGTGTYGYTF.

This sequence joins TRBV19 and TRBJ2-7, with D maybe TRBD2 (7 bases). The ends were cut back, 7 bases at V and 0 bases at J, with 13 bases in the middle. The CDR3 is 14 amino acids. Germline lookup yields CDR1 LNHDA and CDR2 SQIVND (reference sequence). The CDR3 here is CASMGRGSSYEQYF. Written as DNA, the CDR3 is TGTGCCAGTATGGGGAGGGGGAGCTCCTACGAGCAGTACTTC.

The CDR3 DNA follows: TGTGCCAGCAGCATCGACACCGGGGAGCTGTTTTTT. This translates into CASSIDTGELFF. The chain links TRBV9 to TRBJ2-2; D unclear. The CDR3 length is 12 residues. CDR1 and CDR2 (germline): SGDLS, YYNGEE. Trimming cost V 4 bases and J 3 bases, with 4 bases left between them.

This chain uses TRBV12-3 or TRBV12-4 with TRBJ2-1; 7 bases fit TRBD2. The length of the CDR3 is 11 residues. V lost 9 bases, J lost 6 bases, and 2 bases stayed unmatched. DNA of the CDR3: TGTGCCAGTTGGGGGGGCAATGAGCAGTTCTTC. It translates to CASWGGNEQFF.

This chain joins TRBV9 and TRBJ2-3; 7 bases line up with TRBD2. Unmatched junction bases numbered 13, after V lost 2 bases and J lost 4 bases. Germline lookup yields CDR1 SGDLS and CDR2 YYNGEE. The CDR3 contains 17 residues. The CDR3 coding sequence is TGTGCCAGCAGCGTTGCCCCACAGCGGGGATGGGCAGATACGCAGTATTTT. Residues: CASSVAPQRGWADTQYF.

The chain carries TRBV5-6 and TRBJ1-2, with 9 nucleotides matching TRBD1. The germline CDR1 and CDR2 sequences are SGHDT and YYEEEE. CDR3 size: 17 residues. J gave up 4 bases and V 1 base, and 11 bases lay outside the gene matches. As DNA, the CDR3 is TGTGCCAGCAGCTTGTTCACAGGGGGCGTTGAGATCTATGGCTACACCTTC. It translates to CASSLFTGGVEIYGYTF.

CDR3 protein: CATSRASFSNEQFF. CDR3 nucleotide sequence: TGTGCCACCAGCAGAGCGTCTTTTTCCAATGAGCAGTTCTTC. The gene calls are TRBV15 and TRBJ2-1; D unresolved. The V gene's germline CDR1 is LNHNV and CDR2 YYDKDF (reference sequence). The V gene lost 1 base and the J gene lost 6 bases, with 10 bases spanning the gap. This CDR3 is 14 amino acids long.

Regarding this clone: One junction end disagrees with the germline gene, perhaps due to a read error. This rearrangement joins TRBV5-1 to TRBJ2-3; 7 nucleotides line up with TRBD1. Germline V gene data show CDR1 as SGHRS and CDR2 as YFSETQ. The CDR3 is 16 amino acids. CDR3 in DNA: TGCGCCAGCAGTTTGGAACAGGGGCGACTCGGAGATACGCAGTATTTT. Translating it yields CASSLEQGRLGDTQYF.

V gene TRBV9 combines with J gene TRBJ2-1; D remains ambiguous. V shed 4 bases and J shed 2 bases, with 7 bases lying between them. There are 13 residues in the CDR3. Germline assignment: CDR1 SGDLS and CDR2 YYNGEE. The CDR3: CASSTHAYNEQFF. The CDR3 DNA is TGTGCCAGCAGCACTCATGCCTACAATGAGCAGTTCTTC.

The chain recombines TRBV29-1 with TRBJ1-2; D might be TRBD1 (5 bases). Looked up from germline, CDR1 is SQVTM and CDR2 is ANQGSEA. V lost 7 bases to trimming and J lost 2 bases, with 20 bases between them. The CDR3 loop spans 15 amino acids. CDR3 bases: TGCAGCGCAAAAAGCCGGGACTCCGAGAACTATGGCTACACCTTC. Amino acid sequence: CSAKSRDSENYGYTF.

The chain carries TRBV10-2 and TRBJ2-2, with 9 bases identical to TRBD2. CDR3 length: 14 amino acids. Losses at the gene ends were 6 bases for V and 7 bases for J; bases not matched to a gene: 6. CDR1 WSHSY and CDR2 SAAADI come from the germline V gene. CDR3 loop: CASREGLANGELFF. CDR3 bases: TGCGCCAGCAGGGAGGGACTAGCAAACGGGGAGCTGTTTTTT.

The chain has TRBV21-1 and TRBJ1-3; TRBD1, the D gene given by the table, was not confirmed from the DNA. TRBV21-1 is marked as a pseudogene. This CDR3 contains 19 residues. The CDR3 spells CASSARQGVGSSSGNTIYF. CDR3 DNA sequence: TGTGCCAGCAGCGCCCGACAGGGGGTAGGATCGAGCTCTGGAAACACCATATATTTT.

This chain joins TRBV4-1 and TRBJ1-1; D call uncertain. CDR3 size: 13 residues. The V gene lost 3 bases and the J gene lost 8 bases, with 13 bases spanning the gap. CDR1 MGHRA and CDR2 YSYEKL come from the germline V gene. The CDR3 DNA is TGCGCCAGCAGCCACGGGGAGGGCCTAGAAGCTTTCTTT. It translates to CASSHGEGLEAFF.

This rearrangement joins TRBV5-4 to TRBJ2-1, with TRBD1 matching 7 bases. The CDR3 loop spans 15 amino acids. The V gene's germline CDR1 is SGHNT and CDR2 YYREEE (reference sequence). V trimming: 4 bases; J trimming: 6 bases; junction bases outside the gene matches: 10. CDR3 coding DNA: TGTGCCAGCAGCCCGATTCCGGGACAGCCCAATGAGCAGTTCTTC. It encodes CASSPIPGQPNEQFF.

The V gene is TRBV3-1 (or the pseudogene TRBV3-2), the J gene TRBJ1-2, with a weak D call TRBD1 (5 bases). The V and J ends lost 3 bases and 3 bases respectively, with 8 bases between them. The germline V gene encodes CDR1 LGHDT and CDR2 YNNKEL (reference sequence). The CDR3 has 13 residues. CDR3 region: CASSQGRDYGYTF. The CDR3 DNA sequence: TGTGCCAGCAGCCAGGGGCGAGACTATGGCTACACCTTC.

V and J are TRBV10-2 and TRBJ2-7; D might be TRBD2 (5 bases). CDR1 is WSHSY, CDR2 SAAADI, per germline. The CDR3 covers 16 residues. Trimming removed 4 bases at V and 2 bases at J, with 18 bases between. The CDR3 region is CASSGGAEIVAYEQYF. CDR3 coding DNA: TGCGCCAGCAGTGGGGGAGCGGAGATCGTCGCCTACGAGCAGTACTTC.

The gene calls are TRBV6-5 and TRBJ1-1, with 7 bases identical to TRBD1. The CDR3 has 14 residues. Trimming removed 2 bases from V and 4 bases from J; junction bases left unmatched: 4. Germline CDR1 and CDR2: MNHEY and SVGAGI. Here the CDR3 DNA reads TGTGCCAGCAGTTACGACAGGGCGGGCACTGAAGCTTTCTTT. This translates into CASSYDRAGTEAFF.

The V call is TRBV27, the J call TRBJ1-2; 7 positions match TRBD1. The J segment lost 3 bases and the V segment lost 3 bases, leaving 10 bases of the junction unmatched. The germline CDR1 and CDR2 sequences are MNHEY and SMNVEV (reference sequence). The CDR3 totals 16 residues. In DNA form, the CDR3 reads TGTGCCAGCAGTTTTCTTGGGTCAGGGGGACACTATGGCTACACCTTC. Encoded protein: CASSFLGSGGHYGYTF.

The rearrangement joins TRBV3-1 (or the pseudogene TRBV3-2) to TRBJ1-2; a possible D gene is TRBD1 (5 bases). The CDR3 sequence is 16 residues long. The germline V and J ends were trimmed by 5 bases and 8 bases, with 24 bases remaining between them. Germline V gene sequence: CDR1 LGHDT, CDR2 YNNKEL (reference sequence). The CDR3 coding sequence is TGTGCCAGCAGCAGGCAGACAGTGCCTGACGTGGGAGGCTACACCTTC. Its translation: CASSRQTVPDVGGYTF.

The rearrangement links TRBV10-1 to TRBJ1-4; perhaps TRBD1 as D (6 bases). The ends were cut back, 5 bases at V and 0 bases at J, with 16 bases in the middle. The CDR3 has 17 residues. Germline-derived CDR1 and CDR2 are WNHNN and SYGVQD (reference sequence). CDR3 protein: CASSPPTGSPTNEKLFF. CDR3 DNA: TGCGCCAGCAGTCCGCCTACAGGGAGCCCAACTAATGAAAAACTGTTTTTT.

The chain combines TRBV11-2 with TRBJ2-1; 8 bases map to TRBD2. This CDR3 region has 15 residues. Per germline, CDR1 SGHAT and CDR2 FQNNGV. Trimming cost V 3 bases and J 4 bases; bases outside gene matches: 5. The CDR3 loop reads CASSLGLAGYNEQFF. The CDR3 bases are TGTGCCAGCAGCTTGGGCCTAGCGGGTTACAATGAGCAGTTCTTC.

The chain carries TRBV4-1 and TRBJ1-5; 11 nucleotides agree with TRBD1. The V and J ends lost 1 base and 6 bases, in that order; junction bases with no gene match: 5. The CDR3 contains 16 residues. The germline CDR1 and CDR2 sequences are MGHRA and YSYEKL. CDR3 DNA: TGCGCCAGCAGCCAAGTAAGGGGGACAGGGGGTCAGCCCCAGCATTTT. Translated, it gives CASSQVRGTGGQPQHF.

The V and J genes are TRBV13 and TRBJ2-5; D is undetermined. The CDR3 length is 14 residues. Germline V CDR1 and CDR2: PRHDT, FYEKMQ (reference sequence). Trimming cost V 1 base and J 3 bases, with 9 bases left between them. The CDR3 spells CASSLVHREETQYF. The DNA for the CDR3 is TGTGCCAGCAGCTTAGTTCATAGAGAAGAGACCCAGTACTTC.

About this clone: The CDR3 carries no conserved terminal phenylalanine or tryptophan, so it likely arises from a read error. The DNA is omitted, as the CDR3 cannot be located on it reliably, and the CDR3 follows TCRdb's listing. The chain carries TRBV20-1 and TRBJ1-1. Both ends counted, the CDR3 spans 10 residues. The germline gives CDR1 DFQATT, CDR2 SNEGSKA (reference sequence). The CDR3 is CSAGDARENL.

This clone was recorded only once. V gene TRBV6-5 combines with J gene TRBJ2-2, with no clear D. Trimming stripped 7 bases from V and 4 bases from J, with 4 bases between. Per the germline V gene, CDR1 is MNHEY and CDR2 is SVGAGI. The CDR3 is made up of 11 amino acids. The CDR3 is CASMATGELFF. CDR3 DNA sequence: TGTGCCAGCATGGCCACCGGGGAGCTGTTTTTT.

The gene calls are TRBV10-3 and TRBJ1-1; 7 nucleotides agree with TRBD1. The CDR3 length is 14 residues. Germline CDR1 and CDR2: ENHRY and SYGVKD. With V trimmed by 0 bases and J by 5 bases, 3 bases remained unmatched. CDR3 sequence: CAISESAGGTEAFF. The CDR3 DNA sequence: TGTGCCATCAGTGAGTCAGCAGGGGGAACTGAAGCTTTCTTT.